This T cell receptor (beta chain) appears in the sequencing data of a study of identical twins. Study-wide points: Sequences that were out-of-frame, alpha and twin-shared displayed an excess of low generation probability. Weaker excess sharing between twins was seen in beta out-of-frame sequences.

Template switching introduced a universal primer site, and the cDNA bore unique molecular identifiers. Each CDR3 protein gets one entry after TCRdb re-called the 5' RACE reads with MiXCR. The sample lists 150,000 or so distinct CDR3 sequences, under 4.5% occurring once. Remarks on this clonotype: Antigen unknown.

Germline V gene lookup returns CDR1 GTSNPN and CDR2 SVGIG (reference sequence). V lost 7 bases and J lost 2; bases outside the gene matches: 15. The CDR3 is 16 residues long. The V and J genes are TRBV30 and TRBJ2-3; 7 positions match TRBD1. Sample: memory T cells sorted from blood. The receptor comes from a young man in good health. CDR3 in amino acids: CASVFRDRSYTDTQYF. The CDR3 DNA sequence: TGTGCCTCTGTCTTCCGGGACAGAAGTTACACAGATACGCAGTATTTT.